Presented here are 10 T cell receptor beta chains from one specimen sequenced in a study of blood T cell repertoires in COVID-19. TCRdb's copy holds only in-frame clones and misses some; the assay was immunoSEQ multiplex PCR. The sample lists more than 90,000 clones, around 80% occurring once. Sequences were obtained from peripheral blood. These receptors all come from a woman aged 70 to 79 with acute or convalescent COVID-19.

The V gene is TRBV29-1, the J gene TRBJ1-1; 10 bases match TRBD1. Germline assignment: CDR1 SQVTM and CDR2 ANQGSEA. Unmatched junction bases numbered 7, after V lost 7 bases and J lost 2 bases. The CDR3 totals 14 residues. In nucleotides, the CDR3 is TGCAGCGCCCAGGGACAGGGGCTAAACACTGAAGCTTTCTTT. Protein: CSAQGQGLNTEAFF.

This clone was observed once. The chain uses TRBV19 and TRBJ2-3; 8 bases are shared with TRBD1. The ends lost 3 bases at V and 1 base at J; junction bases unmatched: 3. From germline, CDR1 is LNHDA and CDR2 SQIVND (reference sequence). The CDR3 contains 15 residues. CDR3 region: CASSIGQGRTDTQYF. The CDR3 DNA reads as TGTGCCAGTAGTATTGGACAGGGACGCACAGATACGCAGTATTTT. Variable domain in full (rest from reference TRBV19 and TRBJ2-3): DGGITQSPKYLFRKEGQNVTLSCEQNLNHDAMYWYRQDPGQGLRLIYYSQIVNDFQKGDIAEGYSVSREKKESFPLTVTSAQKNPTAFYLCASSIGQGRTDTQYFGPGTRLTVL.

The V gene is TRBV4-2, the J gene TRBJ2-3; no reliable D call. Germline CDR1 LGHNA, CDR2 YNFKEQ. Trimming pared 4 bases from V and 4 bases from J, leaving 12 bases between. This CDR3 is built from 14 residues. The CDR3 DNA sequence: TGTGCCAGCAGCCTATCCCTGGGCCCAGATACGCAGTATTTT. This sequence encodes CASSLSLGPDTQYF.

The rearrangement uses TRBV28 and TRBJ2-5; 7 nucleotides align to TRBD1. After removal of 2 bases from V and 4 bases from J, the junction contained 4 bases not matched to a gene. Germline V gives CDR1 MDHEN, CDR2 SYDVKM. The CDR3 consists of 14 residues. CDR3 nucleotides: TGTGCCAGCAGTTTAGACAGGGTTTTAGAGACCCAGTACTTC. Protein product: CASSLDRVLETQYF.

The DNA of the CDR3 is TGCGCCAGCAGCCAGACGCGGACTAGCGGAGGCGAGCAGTACTTC. Amino acid sequence: CASSQTRTSGGEQYF. The chain joins TRBV4-1 to TRBJ2-7, with TRBD2 matching over 10 bases. Trimming removed 3 bases from V and 6 bases from J; junction bases left unmatched: 8. Germline V lookup: CDR1 MGHRA, CDR2 YSYEKL. The CDR3 covers 15 residues.

The CDR3 DNA sequence: TGTGCCAGCAGTCAAGGTGGACAGTCCTATAGCAATCAGCCCCAGCATTTT. It translates to CASSQGGQSYSNQPQHF. The V and J genes are TRBV28 and TRBJ1-5, with D possibly being TRBD1 (6 bases). CDR1 is MDHEN and CDR2 is SYDVKM in the germline V gene. Trimming stripped 5 bases from V and 0 bases from J, with 17 bases between. This CDR3 comprises 17 residues.

This clone was counted a single time. The J gene is TRBJ2-5, the V gene TRBV5-1, with TRBD1 matching 8 bases. Germline V gives CDR1 SGHRS, CDR2 YFSETQ. V was pared by 6 bases and J by 5 bases, with 9 bases of the junction left unmatched. This CDR3 has 14 residues. The DNA of the CDR3 is TGCGCCAGCAACACACAGGGGGGTATGGAGACCCAGTACTTC. Translated: CASNTQGGMETQYF.

The chain has TRBV7-9 and TRBJ1-6; 7 positions match TRBD1. Germline V lookup: CDR1 SEHNR, CDR2 FQNEAQ (reference sequence). The CDR3 totals 15 residues. The J segment lost 9 bases and the V segment lost 2 bases, leaving 7 bases of the junction unmatched. Here the CDR3 reads CASSLRTGPGSPLHF. The CDR3 DNA is TGTGCCAGCAGCTTAAGGACAGGCCCCGGTTCACCCCTCCACTTT.

V is TRBV3-1 (or the pseudogene TRBV3-2) and J is TRBJ2-7; 7 bases line up with TRBD1. This CDR3 region has 15 residues. With 3 bases clipped from V and 7 bases from J, the junction kept 12 bases outside the gene matches. CDR1 and CDR2 from the germline V gene are LGHDT and YNNKEL (reference sequence). The CDR3 spells CASSQEALQGKEQYF. DNA for the CDR3: TGTGCCAGCAGCCAGGAGGCACTACAGGGGAAGGAGCAGTACTTC.

The J gene is TRBJ1-1, the V gene TRBV7-8; D is perhaps TRBD1 (6 bases). The V end lost 8 bases, the J end lost 3 bases, and 13 bases lay between the germline ends. CDR3 length equals 13 residues. CDR1 and CDR2 from the germline V gene are SGHVS and FQNEAQ. Here the CDR3 DNA reads TGTGCCAGCGGAGGACAGAGGGACACTGAAGCTTTCTTT. The encoded protein is CASGGQRDTEAFF.